The 25 T cell receptor beta chains reported below all come from one sample, sequenced in a study of beta chain features in type 1 diabetes. Study results and caveats: In every one of the four CD4+ subsets, TCRB CDR3s were moderately but significantly shorter in Type 1 diabetes patients.

The investigators reverse transcribed all of the isolated RNA, so they sequenced expressed TCRB transcripts. The data were produced by immunoSEQ multiplex PCR, yet TCRdb's version contains in-frame clones alone and is incomplete. The data show 200,000 to 300,000 clones, about 15% seen once. The antigens these receptors bind are not known. Sequenced: naive CD4+ T cells from blood. The receptors stem from a man aged 30 to 45 with type 1 diabetes.

This clone was observed a few times. V and J are TRBV25-1 and TRBJ1-2, with 10 bases identical to TRBD1. The CDR3 covers 15 residues. Germline V lookup: CDR1 MGHDK, CDR2 SYGVNS. The ends lost 4 bases at V and 6 bases at J; junction bases unmatched: 8. The DNA of the CDR3 is TGTGCCAGCAGTGCGACAGGGGGCGGTTCGCATGGCTACACCTTC. It yields the protein CASSATGGGSHGYTF.

This rearrangement joins TRBV7-9 to TRBJ1-2; 9 positions agree with TRBD1. This CDR3 spans 13 amino acids. From germline, CDR1 is SEHNR and CDR2 FQNEAQ (reference sequence). V shed 1 base and J 6 bases; nucleotides not matched to a gene: 0. The chain's CDR3 is CASSLGTGDGYTF. CDR3 nucleotide sequence: TGTGCCAGCAGCTTAGGGACAGGGGATGGCTACACCTTC.

This clone has a handful of counts. The rearrangement links TRBV6-5 to TRBJ1-2; D call uncertain. The CDR3 is 16 residues long. The germline V gene has CDR1 MNHEY and CDR2 SVGAGI. V dropped 0 bases and J dropped 3 bases, with 14 bases sitting between them. DNA of the CDR3: TGTGCCAGCAGTTACTCAGGTCGGTGGCAGGACTATGGCTACACCTTC. This gives the protein CASSYSGRWQDYGYTF.

The gene calls are TRBV2 and TRBJ1-2; 7 positions match TRBD1. This CDR3 contains 14 residues. V shed 4 bases, J shed 4 bases, and the junction held 6 bases outside the gene matches. CDR1 is SNHLY, CDR2 FYNNEI, per germline. The CDR3 is CASSGQGGGYGYTF. The CDR3 region has the DNA TGTGCCAGCAGTGGGCAGGGGGGCGGCTATGGCTACACCTTC.

This chain connects TRBV5-1 to TRBJ1-1; D might be TRBD1 (6 bases). The V end lost 1 base, the J end lost 1 base, and 17 bases lay between the germline ends. The CDR3 totals 17 residues. Germline V lookup: CDR1 SGHRS, CDR2 YFSETQ. CDR3: CASSLRSGGASNTEAFF. The CDR3, as DNA: TGCGCCAGCAGCTTGAGGTCCGGGGGGGCGTCGAACACTGAAGCTTTCTTT.

This clone was counted between two and nine times. The chain uses TRBV5-4 and TRBJ1-2, with 7 bases that match TRBD1. J gave up 8 bases and V 4 bases, and 8 bases lay outside the gene matches. Germline V lookup: CDR1 SGHNT, CDR2 YYREEE (reference sequence). The CDR3 length is 13 residues. In DNA form, the CDR3 reads TGTGCCAGCAGCATGGGGACAGAAATGGGCTACACCTTC. Encoded protein: CASSMGTEMGYTF.

The chain recombines TRBV5-6 with TRBJ2-1, with TRBD1 matching over 7 bases. The CDR3 spans 15 residues. J was trimmed by 2 bases and V by 2 bases; bases with no gene match: 4. Germline V lookup: CDR1 SGHDT, CDR2 YYEEEE. DNA for the CDR3: TGTGCCAGCAGCTTAGGGGGCCAGCCCTACAATGAGCAGTTCTTC. Protein: CASSLGGQPYNEQFF.

This clone was detected only a few times. The chain's CDR3 is CASSQEVRPPPYEQYF. The CDR3 nucleotides are TGCGCCAGCAGCCAAGAAGTCAGGCCGCCCCCCTACGAGCAGTACTTC. The chain uses TRBV4-1 and TRBJ2-7, with D hard to call. CDR1 and CDR2 (germline): MGHRA, YSYEKL. V was pared by 0 bases and J by 2 bases, with 14 bases between. The CDR3 length is 16 residues.

In its sample, this clone was seen a few times. The CDR3 is CASSLFKGTEAFF. CDR3 DNA sequence: TGTGCCAGCAGCTTGTTTAAGGGGACTGAAGCTTTCTTT. J is TRBJ1-1 and V is TRBV5-6; D perhaps matches TRBD1 (5 bases). Germline V lookup: CDR1 SGHDT, CDR2 YYEEEE. The CDR3 totals 13 residues. Trimming cost V 1 base and J 5 bases, with 9 bases left between them.

This clone was seen a few times. The chain couples TRBV4-1 to TRBJ2-1; 8 nucleotides line up with TRBD2. Germline CDR1 reads MGHRA; CDR2 reads YSYEKL. The J segment lost 7 bases and the V segment lost 4 bases, leaving 9 bases of the junction unmatched. This CDR3 has 15 amino acids. The DNA for the CDR3 is TGCGCCAGCAGCCGGCCCCCGGGGGGGCCGAATGAGCAGTTCTTC. Its protein is CASSRPPGGPNEQFF.

Notes on this clone: A read error may account for a junction end that differs from germline. This chain links TRBV2 with TRBJ2-1, with 7 bases that match TRBD1. In germline, CDR1 is SNHLY, CDR2 FYNNEI. The CDR3 is 15 residues long. CDR3 in DNA: TGTGCCAGCAGGGAAGGGGACAGTCAACTTAATGAGCAGTTCTTC. This codes for CASREGDSQLNEQFF.

This clone was picked up a small number of times. The V gene is TRBV13, the J gene TRBJ2-5; the D gene is possibly TRBD1 (6 bases). Germline CDR1 and CDR2: PRHDT and FYEKMQ (reference sequence). Trimming cost V 0 bases and J 2 bases, with 10 bases left between them. CDR3 size: 15 residues. This CDR3 reads CASSLGQGEQETQYF. In nucleotides, the CDR3 is TGTGCCAGCAGCTTAGGACAGGGCGAGCAAGAGACCCAGTACTTC.

V is TRBV18 and J is TRBJ2-7; D is perhaps TRBD1 (6 bases). There are 16 residues in the CDR3. Per germline, CDR1 KGHSH and CDR2 LQKENI. V lost 1 base, J lost 0 bases, and 13 bases lay in between. The DNA for the CDR3 is TGTGCCAGCTCACCACTGTTTGGACAGTACTCCTACGAGCAGTACTTC. This translates into CASSPLFGQYSYEQYF.

The chain couples TRBV18 to TRBJ2-1; D remains ambiguous. The CDR3 consists of 14 residues. Germline CDR1 KGHSH, CDR2 LQKENI. V lost 2 bases and J 5 bases, leaving 10 bases between the germline ends. CDR3 sequence: CASSPSPTNNEQFF. DNA of the CDR3: TGTGCCAGCTCACCAAGCCCTACCAACAATGAGCAGTTCTTC.

This clone occurred a few times. This sequence joins TRBV5-4 and TRBJ1-1; TRBD1 might be the D (5 bases). This CDR3 contains 15 residues. V was clipped by 0 bases and J by 0 bases, with 9 bases between them. Looked up from germline, CDR1 is SGHNT and CDR2 is YYREEE (reference sequence). The DNA for the CDR3 is TGTGCCAGCAGCTTGGGGACAAGCATGAACACTGAAGCTTTCTTT. Its translation is CASSLGTSMNTEAFF.

This rearrangement joins TRBV11-2 to TRBJ2-1, with D possibly being TRBD1 (6 bases). V dropped 0 bases and J dropped 3 bases, with 18 bases sitting between them. CDR3 size: 18 residues. From germline, CDR1 is SGHAT and CDR2 FQNNGV. CDR3 bases: TGTGCCAGCAGCTTAGATTTTGACAGGACCAATAACTACAATGAGCAGTTCTTC. This codes for CASSLDFDRTNNYNEQFF.

The chain links TRBV7-9 to TRBJ2-1; D may be TRBD2 (7 bases). The CDR3 extends over 16 amino acids. The germline gives CDR1 SEHNR, CDR2 FQNEAQ (reference sequence). V was clipped by 1 base and J by 4 bases, with 14 bases between them. The CDR3 here is CASSLGTKGGYNEQFF. DNA for the CDR3: TGTGCCAGCAGCTTAGGGACTAAGGGGGGGTACAATGAGCAGTTCTTC.

The chain carries TRBV7-9 and TRBJ2-1; 12 nucleotides match TRBD2. There are 16 residues in the CDR3. With 3 bases clipped from V and 4 bases from J, the junction kept 4 bases outside the gene matches. Germline V lookup: CDR1 SEHNR, CDR2 FQNEAQ (reference sequence). DNA for the CDR3: TGTGCCAGCAGCTTTGCCCTAGCGGGAGGGTACAATGAGCAGTTCTTC. Protein: CASSFALAGGYNEQFF. The full variable domain, in which reference TRBV7-9 and TRBJ2-1 provide the parts outside the CDR3, is DTGVSQNPRHKITKRGQNVTFRCDPISEHNRLYWYRQTLGQGPEFLTYFQNEAQLEKSRLLSDRFSAERPKGSFSTLEIQRTEQGDSAMYLCASSFALAGGYNEQFFGPGTRLTVL.

This chain uses TRBV5-4 with TRBJ2-2; 7 bases agree with TRBD1. The CDR3 covers 15 residues. V shed 0 bases and J 8 bases; nucleotides not matched to a gene: 7. Per germline, CDR1 SGHNT and CDR2 YYREEE (reference sequence). CDR3 in amino acids: CASSLGDSLGGELFF. The CDR3 region has the DNA TGTGCCAGCAGCTTGGGGGACAGCTTGGGAGGGGAGCTGTTTTTT.

There are a few counts of this clone. The chain recombines TRBV18 with TRBJ1-5, with 9 bases identical to TRBD1. The CDR3 loop spans 17 amino acids. The germline CDR1 and CDR2 sequences are KGHSH and LQKENI. V shed 1 base and J 6 bases; nucleotides not matched to a gene: 10. As DNA, the CDR3 is TGTGCCAGCTCACCACAGGGTAGGGGACAGGGCGGTCAGCCCCAGCATTTT. The encoded protein is CASSPQGRGQGGQPQHF.

The J gene is TRBJ2-3, the V gene TRBV7-9; D is unclear. V was clipped by 1 base and J by 1 base, with 9 bases between them. CDR3 length equals 15 residues. CDR1 and CDR2 from the germline V gene are SEHNR and FQNEAQ (reference sequence). The CDR3 sequence: CASSLGAPRTDTQYF. The CDR3 DNA reads TGTGCCAGCAGCTTAGGGGCTCCTCGCACAGATACGCAGTATTTT. Full variable domain (rest looked up from reference TRBV7-9 and TRBJ2-3): DTGVSQNPRHKITKRGQNVTFRCDPISEHNRLYWYRQTLGQGPEFLTYFQNEAQLEKSRLLSDRFSAERPKGSFSTLEIQRTEQGDSAMYLCASSLGAPRTDTQYFGPGTRLTVL.

This clone was observed a handful of times. The V and J genes are TRBV7-9 and TRBJ2-5; 8 bases align to TRBD2. There are 15 residues in the CDR3. With 7 bases clipped from V and 2 bases from J, the junction kept 9 bases outside the gene matches. Germline-derived CDR1 and CDR2 are SEHNR and FQNEAQ (reference sequence). The CDR3 is CASTGQRGKQETQYF. For the CDR3, the DNA is TGTGCCAGCACGGGCCAGCGGGGGAAACAAGAGACCCAGTACTTC. Looking up the rest from reference TRBV7-9 and TRBJ2-5 gives the full variable domain: DTGVSQNPRHKITKRGQNVTFRCDPISEHNRLYWYRQTLGQGPEFLTYFQNEAQLEKSRLLSDRFSAERPKGSFSTLEIQRTEQGDSAMYLCASTGQRGKQETQYFGPGTRLLVL.

This clone was detected only a few times. The chain is built from TRBV7-2 and TRBJ2-1; a possible D gene is TRBD2 (6 bases). Trimming cost V 7 bases and J 3 bases, with 10 bases left between them. Germline-derived CDR1 and CDR2 are SGHTA and FQGNSA. This CDR3 spans 13 amino acids. CDR3 bases: TGTGCCAGCACGGGGGTCCACTACAATGAGCAGTTCTTC. Its translation is CASTGVHYNEQFF.

This clone has more than one count but fewer than ten. This chain connects TRBV9 to TRBJ2-5; the match to TRBD2 covers 8 bases. CDR3 size: 15 residues. V was clipped by 2 bases and J by 2 bases; unmatched bases: 5. Germline V gene data show CDR1 as SGDLS and CDR2 as YYNGEE. The CDR3 loop reads CASSVPGRGQETQYF. The CDR3 nucleotides are TGTGCCAGCAGCGTCCCCGGGAGGGGACAAGAGACCCAGTACTTC.

The V gene is TRBV10-3, the J gene TRBJ2-2; 7 bases are a match to TRBD2. CDR1 and CDR2 (germline): ENHRY, SYGVKD. Trimming removed 0 bases from V and 6 bases from J; junction bases left unmatched: 4. The CDR3 extends over 15 amino acids. CDR3 sequence (DNA): TGTGCCATCAGTGAGTCGGGGGGGTCGGCCGGGGAGCTGTTTTTT. Its protein product is CAISESGGSAGELFF.